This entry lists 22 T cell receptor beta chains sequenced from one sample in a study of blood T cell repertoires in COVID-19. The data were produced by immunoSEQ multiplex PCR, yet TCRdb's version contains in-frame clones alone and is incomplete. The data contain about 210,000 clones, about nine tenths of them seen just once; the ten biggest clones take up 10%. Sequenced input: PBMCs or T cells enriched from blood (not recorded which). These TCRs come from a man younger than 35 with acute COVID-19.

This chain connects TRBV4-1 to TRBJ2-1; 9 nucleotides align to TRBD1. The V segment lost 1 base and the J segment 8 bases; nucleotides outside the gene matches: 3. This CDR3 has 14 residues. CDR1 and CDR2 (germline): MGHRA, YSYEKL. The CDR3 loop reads CASSQARQGDEQFF. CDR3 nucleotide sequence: TGCGCCAGCAGCCAAGCGAGACAGGGGGATGAGCAGTTCTTC.

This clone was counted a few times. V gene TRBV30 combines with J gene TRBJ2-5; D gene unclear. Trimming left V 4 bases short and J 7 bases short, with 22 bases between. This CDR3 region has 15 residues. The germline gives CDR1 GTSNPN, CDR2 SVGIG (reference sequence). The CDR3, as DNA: TGTGCCTGGAACCCCTCGCAGGTACAAGACGGGACCCAGTACTTC. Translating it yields CAWNPSQVQDGTQYF.

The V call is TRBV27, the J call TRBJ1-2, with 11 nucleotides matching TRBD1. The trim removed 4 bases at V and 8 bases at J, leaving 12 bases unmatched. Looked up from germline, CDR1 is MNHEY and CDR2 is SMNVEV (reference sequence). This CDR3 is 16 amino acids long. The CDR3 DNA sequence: TGTGCCAGCAGTTCCACCGGGACAGGGGGACGGCGAGGCTACACCTTC. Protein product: CASSSTGTGGRRGYTF.

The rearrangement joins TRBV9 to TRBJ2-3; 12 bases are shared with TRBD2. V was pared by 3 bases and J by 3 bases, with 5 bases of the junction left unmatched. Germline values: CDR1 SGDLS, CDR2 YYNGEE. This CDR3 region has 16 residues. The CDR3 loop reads CASSGGLAGTTDTQYF. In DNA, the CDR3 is TGTGCCAGCAGCGGAGGACTAGCGGGAACAACAGATACGCAGTATTTT.

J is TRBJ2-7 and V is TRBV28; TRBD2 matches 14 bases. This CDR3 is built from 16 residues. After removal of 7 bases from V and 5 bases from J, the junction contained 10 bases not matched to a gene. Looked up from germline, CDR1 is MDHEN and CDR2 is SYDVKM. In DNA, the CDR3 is TGTGCCAGCACGCCGGGACTAGCGGGAGTAGTAAACGAGCAGTACTTC. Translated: CASTPGLAGVVNEQYF. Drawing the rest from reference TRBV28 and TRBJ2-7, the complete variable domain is DVKVTQSSRYLVKRTGEKVFLECVQDMDHENMFWYRQDPGLGLRLIYFSYDVKMKEKGDIPEGYSVSREKKERFSLILESASTNQTSMYLCASTPGLAGVVNEQYFGPGTRLTVT.

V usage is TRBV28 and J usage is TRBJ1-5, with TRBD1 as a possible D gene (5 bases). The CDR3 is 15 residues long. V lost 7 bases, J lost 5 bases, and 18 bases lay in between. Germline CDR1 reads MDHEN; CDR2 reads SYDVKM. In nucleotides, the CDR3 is TGTGCCAGCACCTCACCGGTCGGGGGATATCAGCCCCAGCATTTT. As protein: CASTSPVGGYQPQHF.

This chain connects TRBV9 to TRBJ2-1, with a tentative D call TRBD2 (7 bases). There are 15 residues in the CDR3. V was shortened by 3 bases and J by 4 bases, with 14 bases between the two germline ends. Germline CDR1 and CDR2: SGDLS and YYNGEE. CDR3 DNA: TGTGCCAGCAGCGAAAGGGGGGAGGGGTACAATGAGCAGTTCTTC. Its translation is CASSERGEGYNEQFF.

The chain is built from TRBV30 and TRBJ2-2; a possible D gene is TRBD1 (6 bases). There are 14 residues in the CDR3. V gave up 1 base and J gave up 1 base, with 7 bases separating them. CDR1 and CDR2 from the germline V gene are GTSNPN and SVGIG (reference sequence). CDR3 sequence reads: CAWSATGNTGELFF. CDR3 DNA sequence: TGTGCCTGGAGTGCGACAGGGAACACCGGGGAGCTGTTTTTT. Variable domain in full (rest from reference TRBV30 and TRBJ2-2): SQTIHQWPATLVQPVGSPLSLECTVEGTSNPNLYWYRQAAGRGLQLLFYSVGIGQISSEVPQNLSASRPQDRQFILSSKKLLLSDSGFYLCAWSATGNTGELFFGEGSRLTVL.

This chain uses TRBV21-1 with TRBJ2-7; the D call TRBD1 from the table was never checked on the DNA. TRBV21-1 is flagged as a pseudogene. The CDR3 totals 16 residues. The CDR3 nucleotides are TGTGCCAGCAGCAAAGCGGACAGGGCCGAGCCCTACGAGCAGTACTTC. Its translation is CASSKADRAEPYEQYF.

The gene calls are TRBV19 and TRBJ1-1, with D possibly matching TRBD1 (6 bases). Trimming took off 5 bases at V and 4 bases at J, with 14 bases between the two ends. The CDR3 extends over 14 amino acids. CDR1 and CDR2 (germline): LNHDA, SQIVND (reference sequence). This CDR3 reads CASSYGGAGTEAFF. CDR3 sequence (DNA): TGTGCCAGTAGTTACGGGGGGGCCGGCACTGAAGCTTTCTTT.

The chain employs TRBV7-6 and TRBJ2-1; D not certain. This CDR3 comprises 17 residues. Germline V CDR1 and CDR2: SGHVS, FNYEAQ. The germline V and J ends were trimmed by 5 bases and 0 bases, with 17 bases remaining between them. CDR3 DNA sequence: TGTGCCAGCAGCGCCAAGACTGGAAGAAGCTCCTACAATGAGCAGTTCTTC. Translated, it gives CASSAKTGRSSYNEQFF. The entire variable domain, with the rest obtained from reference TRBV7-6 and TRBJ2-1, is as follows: GAGVSQSPRYKVTKRGQDVALRCDPISGHVSLYWYRQALGQGPEFLTYFNYEAQQDKSGLPNDRFSAERPEGSISTLTIQRTEQRDSAMYRCASSAKTGRSSYNEQFFGPGTRLTVL.

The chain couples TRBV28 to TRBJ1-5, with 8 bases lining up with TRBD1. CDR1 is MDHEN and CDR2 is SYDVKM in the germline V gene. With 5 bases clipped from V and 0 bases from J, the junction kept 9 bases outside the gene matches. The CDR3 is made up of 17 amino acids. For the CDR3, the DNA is TGTGCCAGCAGTGCGGGACAGGACAACTATAGCAATCAGCCCCAGCATTTT. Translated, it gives CASSAGQDNYSNQPQHF. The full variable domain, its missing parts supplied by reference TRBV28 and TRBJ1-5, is DVKVTQSSRYLVKRTGEKVFLECVQDMDHENMFWYRQDPGLGLRLIYFSYDVKMKEKGDIPEGYSVSREKKERFSLILESASTNQTSMYLCASSAGQDNYSNQPQHFGDGTRLSIL.

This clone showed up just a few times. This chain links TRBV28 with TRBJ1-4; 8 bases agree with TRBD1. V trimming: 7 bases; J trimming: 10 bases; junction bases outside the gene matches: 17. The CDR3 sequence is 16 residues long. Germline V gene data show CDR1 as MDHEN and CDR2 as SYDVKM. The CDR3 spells CASIPGQEIRLGKLFF. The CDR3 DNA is TGTGCCAGCATCCCGGGACAGGAGATCCGGCTAGGAAAACTGTTTTTT.

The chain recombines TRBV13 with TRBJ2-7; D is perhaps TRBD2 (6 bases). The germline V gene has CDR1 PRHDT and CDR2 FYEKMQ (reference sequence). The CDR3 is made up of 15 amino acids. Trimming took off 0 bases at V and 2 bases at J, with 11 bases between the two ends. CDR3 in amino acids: CASSLGAGAPYEQYF. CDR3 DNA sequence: TGTGCCAGCAGCTTAGGAGCGGGTGCCCCCTACGAGCAGTACTTC.

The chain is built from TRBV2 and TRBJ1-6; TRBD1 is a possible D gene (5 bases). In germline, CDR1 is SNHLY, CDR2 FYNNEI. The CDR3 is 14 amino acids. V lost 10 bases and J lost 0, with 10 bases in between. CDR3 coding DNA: TGTGCCACCGCCCAGGGCTCCTATAATTCACCCCTCCACTTT. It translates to CATAQGSYNSPLHF.

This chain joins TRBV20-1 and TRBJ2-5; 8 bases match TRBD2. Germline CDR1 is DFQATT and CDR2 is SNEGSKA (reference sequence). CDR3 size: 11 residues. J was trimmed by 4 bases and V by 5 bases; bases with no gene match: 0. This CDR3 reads CSALAGETQYF. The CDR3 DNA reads TGCAGTGCTCTAGCGGGAGAGACCCAGTACTTC.

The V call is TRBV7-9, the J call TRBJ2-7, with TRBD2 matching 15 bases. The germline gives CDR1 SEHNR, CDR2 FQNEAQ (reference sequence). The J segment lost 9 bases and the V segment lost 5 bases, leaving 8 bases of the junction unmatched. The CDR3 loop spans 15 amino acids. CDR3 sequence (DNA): TGTGCCAGCAGCCACCCTGGACTAGCGGGAGGGCGGCAGTACTTC. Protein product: CASSHPGLAGGRQYF.

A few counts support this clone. The CDR3 loop reads CASSLALTGTRLLHSPLHF. The DNA of the CDR3 is TGCGCCAGCAGCTTGGCCCTGACCGGGACACGGCTACTACATTCACCCCTCCACTTT. The rearrangement links TRBV5-1 to TRBJ1-6; D may be TRBD1 (6 bases). The CDR3 is 19 amino acids. Germline assignment: CDR1 SGHRS and CDR2 YFSETQ. The V and J ends lost 0 bases and 8 bases respectively, with 24 bases between them.

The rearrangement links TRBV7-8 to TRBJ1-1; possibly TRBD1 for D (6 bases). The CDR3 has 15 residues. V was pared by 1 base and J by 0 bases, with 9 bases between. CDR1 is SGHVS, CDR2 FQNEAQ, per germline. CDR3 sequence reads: CASSLGRDMNTEAFF. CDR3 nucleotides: TGTGCCAGCAGCTTAGGTAGGGACATGAACACTGAAGCTTTCTTT.

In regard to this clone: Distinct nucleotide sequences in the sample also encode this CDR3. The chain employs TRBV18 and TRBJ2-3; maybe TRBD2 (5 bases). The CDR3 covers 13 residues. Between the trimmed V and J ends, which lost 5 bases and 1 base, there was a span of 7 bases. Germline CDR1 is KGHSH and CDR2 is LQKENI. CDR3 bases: TGTGCCAGCTCAACCGGGGGCACAGATACGCAGTATTTT. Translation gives CASSTGGTDTQYF.

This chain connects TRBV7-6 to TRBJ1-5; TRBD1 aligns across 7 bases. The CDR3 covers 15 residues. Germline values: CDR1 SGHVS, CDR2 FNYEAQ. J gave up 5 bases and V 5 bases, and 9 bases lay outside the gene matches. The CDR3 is CASSGDRVGDQPQHF. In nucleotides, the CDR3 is TGTGCCAGCAGCGGCGACAGGGTAGGCGATCAGCCCCAGCATTTT.

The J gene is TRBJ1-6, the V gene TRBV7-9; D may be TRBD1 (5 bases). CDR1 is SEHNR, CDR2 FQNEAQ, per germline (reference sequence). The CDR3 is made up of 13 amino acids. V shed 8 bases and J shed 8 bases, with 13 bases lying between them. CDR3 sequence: CASGGGVDSPLHF. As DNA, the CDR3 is TGTGCCAGCGGGGGGGGAGTCGATTCACCCCTCCACTTT.